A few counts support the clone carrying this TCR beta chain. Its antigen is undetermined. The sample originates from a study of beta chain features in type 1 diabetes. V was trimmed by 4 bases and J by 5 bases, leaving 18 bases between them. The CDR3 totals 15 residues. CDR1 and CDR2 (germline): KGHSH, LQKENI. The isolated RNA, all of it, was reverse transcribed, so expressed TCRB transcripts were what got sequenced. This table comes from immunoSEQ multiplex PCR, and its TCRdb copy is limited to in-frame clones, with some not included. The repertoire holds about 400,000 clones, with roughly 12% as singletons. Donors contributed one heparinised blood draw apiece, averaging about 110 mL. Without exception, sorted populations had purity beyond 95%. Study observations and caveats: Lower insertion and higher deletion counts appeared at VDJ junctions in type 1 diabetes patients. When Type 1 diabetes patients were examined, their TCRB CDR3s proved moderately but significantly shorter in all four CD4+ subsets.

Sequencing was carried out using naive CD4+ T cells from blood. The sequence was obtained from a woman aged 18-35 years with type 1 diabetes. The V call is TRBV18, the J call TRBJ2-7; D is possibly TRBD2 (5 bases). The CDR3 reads CASSLSEARRHEQYF. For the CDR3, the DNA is TGTGCCAGCTCACTCTCGGAGGCGAGGAGGCACGAGCAGTACTTC.